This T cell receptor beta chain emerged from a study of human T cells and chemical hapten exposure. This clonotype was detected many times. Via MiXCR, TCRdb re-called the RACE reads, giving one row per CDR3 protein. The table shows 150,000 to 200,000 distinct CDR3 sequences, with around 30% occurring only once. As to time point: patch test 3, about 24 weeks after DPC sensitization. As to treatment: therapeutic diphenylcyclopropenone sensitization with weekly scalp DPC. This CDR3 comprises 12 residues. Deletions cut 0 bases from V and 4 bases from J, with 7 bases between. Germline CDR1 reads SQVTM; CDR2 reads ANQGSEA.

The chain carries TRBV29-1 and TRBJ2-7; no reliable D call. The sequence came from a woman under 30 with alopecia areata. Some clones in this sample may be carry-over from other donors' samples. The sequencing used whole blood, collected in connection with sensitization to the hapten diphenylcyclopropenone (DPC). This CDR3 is CSVEDGWYEQYF. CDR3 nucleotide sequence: TGCAGCGTTGAAGATGGGTGGTACGAGCAGTACTTC.